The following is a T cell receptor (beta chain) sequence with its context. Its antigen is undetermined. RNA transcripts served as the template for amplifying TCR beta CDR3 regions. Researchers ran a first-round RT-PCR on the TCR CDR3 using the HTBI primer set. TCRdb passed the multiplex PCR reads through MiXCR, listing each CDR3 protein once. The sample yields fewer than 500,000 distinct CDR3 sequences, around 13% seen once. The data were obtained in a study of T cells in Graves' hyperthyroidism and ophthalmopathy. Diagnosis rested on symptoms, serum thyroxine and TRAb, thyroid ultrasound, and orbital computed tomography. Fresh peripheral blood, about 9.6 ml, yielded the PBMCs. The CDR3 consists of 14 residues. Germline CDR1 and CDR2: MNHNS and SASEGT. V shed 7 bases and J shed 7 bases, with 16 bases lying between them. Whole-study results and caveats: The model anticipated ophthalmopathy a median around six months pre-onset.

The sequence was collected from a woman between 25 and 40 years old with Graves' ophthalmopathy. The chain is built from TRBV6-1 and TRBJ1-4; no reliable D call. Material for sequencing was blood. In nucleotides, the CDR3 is TGTGCCAGCACCGCAACAATCGGTAGTGAAAAACTGTTTTTT. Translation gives CASTATIGSEKLFF.